What follows are 19 T cell receptor beta chains derived from one specimen sequenced in a study of blood T cell repertoires in COVID-19. The method was immunoSEQ multiplex PCR; TCRdb's version includes in-frame clones alone and lacks a portion of them. The profile covers approximately 130,000 clones, with about 85% appearing a single time and around 4% taken by the ten largest. Sequenced material: peripheral blood. Receptor source: a human donor in a cohort sampled during active COVID-19.

This clone was detected a few times. The V call is TRBV3-1 (or the pseudogene TRBV3-2), the J call TRBJ1-6; D call uncertain. V lost 1 base, J lost 3 bases, and 4 bases lay in between. Germline lookup yields CDR1 LGHDT and CDR2 YNNKEL (reference sequence). This CDR3 has 14 amino acids. CDR3 bases: TGTGCCAGCAGCCAAGGCAGCTATAATTCACCCCTCCACTTT. Translating gives CASSQGSYNSPLHF.

The gene calls are TRBV7-9 and TRBJ2-1; 14 bases fit TRBD2. CDR3 length: 16 amino acids. Looked up from germline, CDR1 is SEHNR and CDR2 is FQNEAQ (reference sequence). V dropped 4 bases and J dropped 7; count of bases not matched to a gene: 6. The CDR3 loop is CASSSTSGRAWNEQFF. CDR3 nucleotides: TGTGCCAGCAGCTCGACTAGCGGGAGGGCCTGGAATGAGCAGTTCTTC. Full variable domain (missing parts from reference TRBV7-9 and TRBJ2-1): DTGVSQNPRHKITKRGQNVTFRCDPISEHNRLYWYRQTLGQGPEFLTYFQNEAQLEKSRLLSDRFSAERPKGSFSTLEIQRTEQGDSAMYLCASSSTSGRAWNEQFFGPGTRLTVL.

This clone was seen a single time. The V call is TRBV27, the J call TRBJ1-2; 7 bases align to TRBD1. Germline CDR1 MNHEY, CDR2 SMNVEV (reference sequence). The CDR3 covers 17 residues. V was clipped by 5 bases and J by 2 bases; unmatched bases: 14. The CDR3: CASSKKTGQATNYGYTF. DNA of the CDR3: TGTGCCAGCAGTAAAAAAACCGGACAGGCGACGAACTATGGCTACACCTTC.

CDR3 nucleotides: TGTGCCAGCAGCCAAGATAGGAGGGGGCCCCGTCGGAATGAGCAGTTCTTC. As protein: CASSQDRRGPRRNEQFF. The chain recombines TRBV3-1 (or the pseudogene TRBV3-2) with TRBJ2-1; tentative D call: TRBD1 (7 bases). Trimming cost V 0 bases and J 7 bases, with 19 bases left between them. The CDR3 covers 17 residues. Germline CDR1 reads LGHDT; CDR2 reads YNNKEL (reference sequence).

This clone was counted between two and nine times. The gene calls are TRBV5-6 and TRBJ1-6, with a weak D call TRBD1 (6 bases). The length of the CDR3 is 14 residues. Germline CDR1 reads SGHDT; CDR2 reads YYEEEE. Trimming shortened V by 2 bases and J by 9 bases, and 12 bases separated the two germline ends. The CDR3, as DNA: TGTGCCAGCAGCTTTACAGGGAACGGTTCACCCCTCCACTTT. Its translation: CASSFTGNGSPLHF.

The V call is TRBV24-1, the J call TRBJ2-1; 9 bases agree with TRBD1. The CDR3 consists of 15 residues. Germline V CDR1 and CDR2: KGHDR, SFDVKD. V shed 9 bases, J shed 2 bases, and the junction held 7 bases outside the gene matches. Here the CDR3 DNA reads TGTGCCACCGCCTCCGGGACAGGGCCCTACAATGAGCAGTTCTTC. Translating it yields CATASGTGPYNEQFF.

The rearrangement links TRBV3-1 (or the pseudogene TRBV3-2) to TRBJ2-1, with 8 positions matching TRBD1. This CDR3 is built from 16 residues. Germline V lookup: CDR1 LGHDT, CDR2 YNNKEL (reference sequence). The trim removed 4 bases at V and 3 bases at J, leaving 8 bases unmatched. CDR3 in amino acids: CASSLTQGANYNEQFF. The CDR3 DNA is TGTGCCAGCAGCCTAACCCAGGGGGCGAACTACAATGAGCAGTTCTTC.

The chain joins TRBV7-2 to TRBJ1-2, with TRBD1 matching over 7 bases. Losses at the gene ends were 5 bases for V and 4 bases for J; bases not matched to a gene: 10. This CDR3 region has 15 residues. CDR1 is SGHTA and CDR2 is FQGNSA in the germline V gene. CDR3 nucleotide sequence: TGTGCCAGCAGCCCCCTGGCAGGGGGTATCTATGGCTACACCTTC. Its translation is CASSPLAGGIYGYTF.

The rearrangement joins TRBV7-8 to TRBJ1-1; TRBD1 is a possible D gene (6 bases). The germline gives CDR1 SGHVS, CDR2 FQNEAQ. This CDR3 spans 13 amino acids. V was cut by 3 bases and J by 7 bases, with 12 bases left in between. The CDR3 here is CASSFATGNEAFF. The DNA of the CDR3 is TGTGCCAGCAGCTTCGCCACAGGGAATGAAGCTTTCTTT.

The chain combines TRBV5-6 with TRBJ1-1; TRBD1 aligns across 9 bases. The CDR3 totals 14 residues. Germline V gives CDR1 SGHDT, CDR2 YYEEEE. V trimming: 2 bases; J trimming: 10 bases; junction bases outside the gene matches: 9. The DNA for the CDR3 is TGTGCCAGCAGCTTAGGGACAGGGATTCTAGGAGCTTTCTTT. Amino acids: CASSLGTGILGAFF.

V and J are TRBV5-1 and TRBJ1-1; D unresolved. Trimming left V 0 bases short and J 6 bases short, with 12 bases between. The CDR3 totals 14 residues. Germline V gene lookup returns CDR1 SGHRS and CDR2 YFSETQ. The CDR3 DNA sequence: TGCGCCAGCAGCTTGGGGGTGGCCGGGGCTGAAGCTTTCTTT. This sequence encodes CASSLGVAGAEAFF.

This sequence joins TRBV7-2 and TRBJ2-1, with TRBD2 matching 9 bases. CDR1 is SGHTA, CDR2 FQGNSA, per germline. The CDR3 is made up of 16 amino acids. With V trimmed by 4 bases and J by 8 bases, 12 bases remained unmatched. Here the CDR3 reads CASSYKGAGGQHEQFF. The CDR3 DNA sequence: TGTGCCAGCAGCTACAAGGGTGCGGGGGGGCAGCATGAGCAGTTCTTC.

The CDR3 DNA is TGTGCCAGCAGCCCCCCCGTCTCCGAGGTGTACACTGAAGCTTTCTTT. Protein: CASSPPVSEVYTEAFF. The V gene is TRBV11-3, the J gene TRBJ1-1; D is uncertain. With 5 bases removed from V and 3 bases from J, the gap between germline ends came to 19 bases. The CDR3 covers 16 residues. The V gene's germline CDR1 is SGHNT and CDR2 YENEEA.

The V and J genes are TRBV4-3 and TRBJ2-7, with D perhaps TRBD2 (6 bases). The CDR3 consists of 13 residues. Looked up from germline, CDR1 is LGHNA and CDR2 is YSLEER. V gave up 0 bases and J gave up 11 bases, with 14 bases separating them. Here the CDR3 reads CASSQDVDPGEYF. The DNA of the CDR3 is TGCGCCAGCAGCCAAGATGTGGACCCGGGGGAGTACTTC.

The chain joins TRBV6-6 to TRBJ2-2, with TRBD2 as a possible D gene (7 bases). CDR1 is MNHNY and CDR2 is SVGAGI in the germline V gene (reference sequence). Trimming left V 5 bases short and J 4 bases short, with 14 bases between. The CDR3 extends over 15 amino acids. The CDR3 DNA sequence: TGTGCCAGCAGTAGGGGGGGGCTTGGCACCGGGGAGCTGTTTTTT. Protein: CASSRGGLGTGELFF.

The chain has TRBV10-1 and TRBJ2-2, with 10 positions matching TRBD2. The CDR3 loop spans 16 amino acids. CDR1 and CDR2 from the germline V gene are WNHNN and SYGVQD (reference sequence). V lost 3 bases to trimming and J lost 0 bases; unmatched junction nucleotides: 1. CDR3 region: CASSDLAGANTGELFF. CDR3 in DNA: TGCGCCAGCAGTGACCTAGCGGGAGCGAACACCGGGGAGCTGTTTTTT.

The J gene is TRBJ1-2, the V gene TRBV3-1 (or the pseudogene TRBV3-2), with D tentatively TRBD1 (5 bases). Germline lookup yields CDR1 LGHDT and CDR2 YNNKEL (reference sequence). The ends were cut back, 1 base at V and 0 bases at J, with 9 bases in the middle. The CDR3 runs 15 residues. Here the CDR3 reads CASSQGGSANYGYTF. DNA of the CDR3: TGTGCCAGCAGCCAAGGGGGCAGCGCTAACTATGGCTACACCTTC.

This chain uses TRBV11-1 with TRBJ2-5, with D possibly being TRBD2 (5 bases). Germline loops: CDR1 SGHAT, CDR2 FQDESV (reference sequence). V lost 5 bases and J 5 bases, leaving 15 bases between the germline ends. CDR3 length equals 14 residues. CDR3 loop: CASSPGRAPETQYF. In DNA form, the CDR3 reads TGTGCCAGCAGCCCGGGAAGGGCCCCCGAGACCCAGTACTTC.

The rearrangement joins TRBV7-9 to TRBJ1-1; a weak D match, TRBD1 (6 bases). Between the trimmed V and J ends, which lost 3 bases and 4 bases, there was a span of 15 bases. Looked up from germline, CDR1 is SEHNR and CDR2 is FQNEAQ (reference sequence). The CDR3 contains 15 residues. This CDR3 is CASSLGRRGGTEAFF. The CDR3 DNA follows: TGTGCCAGCAGCTTGGGGAGGAGGGGGGGCACTGAAGCTTTCTTT.